This is a list of T cell receptor beta chains from one sample in a study of patients and donors after allogeneic stem cell transplantation. Using its own MiXCR run on the RT-PCR reads, TCRdb lists one record per CDR3 protein. The repertoire includes 900,000 to 1,000,000 distinct CDR3 sequences, more than 15% of them detected once, and 6% sits in the top ten. Sequenced input: blood, either unsorted or a sorted T cell fraction (not recorded which). The receptor set was obtained from a human donor who was either an allogeneic HSCT recipient or a stem cell or donor lymphocyte infusion donor (not recorded which). It is not recorded whose cells these are; they may come from a transplant donor. Each CDR3 is given with its conserved first and last residue. A D gene is named only where the DNA matches it firmly. Expanded clones are given a class, and other clones once, few, many or no size at all.

J gene	D gene	V gene	clone size	CDR3 protein	CDR3 DNA
TRBJ2-1	TRBD2	TRBV6-2/TRBV6-3	-	CASRRSSGTSGAYNEQFF	TGTGCCAGCAGACGTTCCTCCGGGACTAGCGGGGCGTACAATGAGCAGTTCTTC
TRBJ2-5	-	TRBV12-3/TRBV12-4	few	CASSFRSDQETQYF	TGTGCCAGCAGTTTCCGGAGTGATCAAGAGACCCAGTACTTC
TRBJ1-4	-	TRBV29-1	-	CSVGTRDGEKLFF	TGCAGCGTTGGGACGCGGGATGGTGAAAAACTGTTTTTT
TRBJ2-7	TRBD1	TRBV6-5	once	CASSLDRRTLYEQYF	TGTGCCAGCAGTTTGGACAGGAGGACACTCTACGAGCAGTACTTC
TRBJ2-3	TRBD2	TRBV7-9	-	CASSPSGTSGNPDTQYF	TGTGCCAGCAGCCCGAGCGGGACTAGCGGGAACCCAGATACGCAGTATTTT
TRBJ2-3	-	TRBV5-6	few	CASSFGTHSTDTQYF	TGTGCCAGCAGCTTCGGGACACATAGCACAGATACGCAGTATTTT
TRBJ1-1	TRBD1	TRBV5-1	-	CASSWTGVGTEAFF	TGCGCCAGCAGCTGGACAGGGGTCGGGACTGAAGCTTTCTTT
TRBJ1-1	TRBD1	TRBV20-1	once	CSARHDQGGNTEAFF	TGCAGTGCTAGGCACGACCAGGGGGGGAACACTGAAGCTTTCTTT
TRBJ1-1	-	TRBV3-1	-	CASSQEDHMNTEAFF	TGTGCCAGCAGCCAAGAGGACCATATGAACACTGAAGCTTTCTTT
TRBJ1-2	-	TRBV4-2	-	CASSQVWSNYGYTF	TGTGCCAGCAGCCAAGTCTGGAGTAACTATGGCTACACCTTC
TRBJ1-1	TRBD1	TRBV7-2	few	CASSLSGWGQGTEAFF	TGTGCCAGCAGCTTAAGTGGGTGGGGACAGGGGACTGAAGCTTTCTTT
TRBJ1-6	-	TRBV20-1	-	CSGLDLGQTSPLHF	TGCAGTGGGCTAGATCTTGGACAAACCTCACCCCTCCACTTT
TRBJ2-3	-	TRBV5-1	many	CASSPGPFGDTQYF	TGCGCCAGCAGCCCAGGGCCATTTGGAGATACGCAGTATTTT
TRBJ2-3	-	TRBV9	-	CASSPQGGGRGRTDTQYF	TGTGCCAGCAGCCCTCAAGGGGGGGGCAGGGGTCGAACAGATACGCAGTATTTT
TRBJ2-3	-	TRBV7-3	-	CASSYTSTHREHVTQYF	TGTGCCAGCAGCTACACATCGACTCACAGGGAGCACGTTACGCAGTATTTT
TRBJ2-1	-	TRBV5-1	-	CASSLDPGKTEQFF	TGCGCCAGCAGCTTGGATCCAGGGAAAACTGAGCAGTTCTTC
TRBJ2-2	-	TRBV24-1	many	CATSDPGRDGGELFF	TGTGCCACCAGTGATCCCGGACGGGATGGGGGGGAGCTGTTTTTT
TRBJ2-6	TRBD2	TRBV20-1	-	CSATGLAAGANVLTF	TGCAGTGCGACGGGACTAGCAGCCGGGGCCAACGTCCTGACTTTC
TRBJ1-6	TRBD1	TRBV12-3/TRBV12-4	-	CASSSRQGAYNSPLHF	TGTGCCAGCAGTAGTAGACAGGGCGCTTATAATTCACCCCTCCACTTT
TRBJ1-6	-	TRBV4-2	few	CASSQVPGAGSPLHF	TGTGCCAGCAGCCAAGTTCCAGGGGCAGGTTCACCCCTCCACTTT
TRBJ2-5	-	TRBV11-2	-	CASSKTGRNQETQYF	TGTGCCAGCAGCAAGACGGGACGGAACCAAGAGACCCAGTACTTC
TRBJ2-7	-	TRBV5-4	few	CASSSPASPYEQYF	TGTGCCAGCAGCAGCCCGGCTAGTCCCTACGAGCAGTACTTC
TRBJ2-6	-	TRBV5-1	few	CASSLESSRANVLTF	TGCGCCAGCAGCTTGGAGAGCTCTCGGGCCAACGTCCTGACTTTC
TRBJ2-7	-	TRBV2	-	CASRGETYEQYF	TGTGCCAGCAGGGGGGAAACCTACGAGCAGTACTTC
TRBJ1-4	-	TRBV20-1	-	CSARDLRRPNEKLFF	TGCAGTGCTAGAGACCTCAGAAGACCAAATGAAAAACTGTTTTTT
TRBJ2-7	TRBD1	TRBV28	-	CASSPIGQGETSIHEQYF	TGTGCCAGCAGCCCCATCGGACAGGGTGAGACTAGTATCCACGAGCAGTACTTC
TRBJ1-4	TRBD1	TRBV6-1	few	CASSRGQGRHEKLFF	TGTGCCAGCAGCCGAGGACAGGGACGTCATGAAAAACTGTTTTTT
TRBJ1-6	-	TRBV20-1	few	CSARDESPLHF	TGCAGTGCTAGGGACGAATCACCCCTCCACTTT
TRBJ1-1	-	TRBV11-2	-	CASSYRGGKSNTEAFF	TGTGCCAGCAGCTATCGCGGGGGAAAGTCGAACACTGAAGCTTTCTTT
TRBJ1-1	-	TRBV11-2	-	CASSLVQNTVEAFF	TGTGCCAGCAGCTTAGTCCAGAATACGGTTGAAGCTTTCTTT
TRBJ1-2	-	TRBV11-2	few	CASSLREAVGYTF	TGTGCCAGCAGCTTAAGGGAAGCAGTGGGCTACACCTTC
TRBJ2-5	TRBD1	TRBV5-1	-	CASSSWTGGMETQYF	TGCGCCAGCAGCTCCTGGACAGGGGGCATGGAGACCCAGTACTTC
TRBJ1-4	-	TRBV7-9	-	CATGDSTNEKLFF	TGTGCCACGGGGGACTCCACTAATGAAAAACTGTTTTTT
TRBJ2-1	-	TRBV5-6	few	CASSPLPSTYNEQFF	TGTGCCAGCAGCCCGCTTCCGTCAACCTACAATGAGCAGTTCTTC
TRBJ1-2	-	TRBV20-1	few	CSAPRTEYGYTF	TGCAGTGCTCCGCGGACAGAGTATGGCTACACCTTC
TRBJ1-5	-	TRBV30	few	CAWSVDGAGQPQHF	TGTGCCTGGAGTGTCGACGGAGCGGGTCAGCCCCAGCATTTT
TRBJ2-5	-	TRBV7-9	-	CASSLALAPETQYF	TGTGCCAGCAGCTTAGCACTAGCACCCGAGACCCAGTACTTC
TRBJ1-1	TRBD1	TRBV27	few	CASSPRSGGYTEAFF	TGTGCCAGCAGTCCACGGTCAGGGGGCTACACTGAAGCTTTCTTT
TRBJ1-1	TRBD1	TRBV5-1	-	CASSLAAGGWMNTEAFF	TGCGCCAGCAGCTTGGCCGCAGGGGGCTGGATGAACACTGAAGCTTTCTTT
TRBJ2-2	TRBD2	TRBV5-1	-	CASSRDYFSTGELFF	TGCGCCAGCAGCAGGGACTACTTTTCCACCGGGGAGCTGTTTTTT
TRBJ1-2	TRBD1	TRBV20-1	-	CSARKDRGDYGYTF	TGCAGTGCTAGAAAGGACAGGGGGGACTATGGCTACACCTTC